This entry is about one T cell receptor (beta chain). Other DNA sequences in this sample translate to the same CDR3. Germline lookup yields CDR1 LNHNV and CDR2 YYDKDF (reference sequence). This CDR3 comprises 12 residues. Trimming shortened V by 0 bases and J by 6 bases, and 3 bases separated the two germline ends. Methods used by the authors: From reference gene primer amplification, estimates of nucleated cell counts were derived. Profiling relied on immunoSEQ multiplex PCR, and the TCRdb table lists in-frame clones only, not all of them. V, J and clone size are taken as reported in that table, and D and trimming were inferred from the DNA itself. The sample has under 300,000 clones, roughly 86% seen once; the top ten hold 3.6%. These data come from a study of blood T cell repertoires in COVID-19. Turning to the study itself: COVID-19 samples collected from the United States, Italy and Spain covered acute and convalescent phases. Sources were T cells, B-cell-depleted T cells, or PBMCs; the material itself was cDNA or gDNA.

The receptor's source is a man younger than 35 with active or convalescent COVID-19. V usage is TRBV15 and J usage is TRBJ1-5; no reliable D call. The sequenced sample consisted of peripheral blood. This CDR3 is CATSRDSQPQHF. The CDR3 DNA reads TGTGCCACCAGCAGAGACTCTCAGCCCCAGCATTTT. Looking up the rest from reference TRBV15 and TRBJ1-5 gives the full variable domain: DAMVIQNPRYQVTQFGKPVTLSCSQTLNHNVMYWYQQKSSQAPKLLFHYYDKDFNNEADTPDNFQSRRPNTSFCFLDIRSPGLGDTAMYLCATSRDSQPQHFGDGTRLSIL.